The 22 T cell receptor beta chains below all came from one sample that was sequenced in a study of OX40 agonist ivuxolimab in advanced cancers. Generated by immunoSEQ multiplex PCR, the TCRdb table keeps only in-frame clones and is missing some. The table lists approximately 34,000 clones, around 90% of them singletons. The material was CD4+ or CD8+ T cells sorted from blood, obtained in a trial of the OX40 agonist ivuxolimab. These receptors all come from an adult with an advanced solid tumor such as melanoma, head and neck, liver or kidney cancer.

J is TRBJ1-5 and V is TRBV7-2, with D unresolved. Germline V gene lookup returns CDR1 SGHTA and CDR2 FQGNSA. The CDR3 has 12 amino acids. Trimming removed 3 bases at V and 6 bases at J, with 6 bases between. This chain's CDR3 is CASSLDGQPQHF. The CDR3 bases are TGTGCCAGCAGCTTGGACGGTCAGCCCCAGCATTTT.

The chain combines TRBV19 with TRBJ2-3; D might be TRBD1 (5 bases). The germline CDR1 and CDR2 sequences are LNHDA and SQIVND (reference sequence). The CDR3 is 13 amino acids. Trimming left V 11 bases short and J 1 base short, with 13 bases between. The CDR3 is CASQGGGTDTQYF. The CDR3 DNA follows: TGTGCCTCCCAGGGCGGAGGCACAGATACGCAGTATTTT. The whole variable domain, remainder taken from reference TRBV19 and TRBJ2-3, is DGGITQSPKYLFRKEGQNVTLSCEQNLNHDAMYWYRQDPGQGLRLIYYSQIVNDFQKGDIAEGYSVSREKKESFPLTVTSAQKNPTAFYLCASQGGGTDTQYFGPGTRLTVL.

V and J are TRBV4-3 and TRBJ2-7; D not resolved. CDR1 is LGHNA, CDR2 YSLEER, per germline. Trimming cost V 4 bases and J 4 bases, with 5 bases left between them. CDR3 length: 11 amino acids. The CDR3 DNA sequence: TGCGCCAGCAGCCTCGGGTACGAGCAGTACTTC. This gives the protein CASSLGYEQYF.

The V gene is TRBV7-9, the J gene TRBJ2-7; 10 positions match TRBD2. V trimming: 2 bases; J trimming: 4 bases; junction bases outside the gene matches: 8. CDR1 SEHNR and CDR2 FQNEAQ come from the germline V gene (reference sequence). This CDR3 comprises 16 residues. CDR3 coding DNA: TGTGCCAGCAGCTTAACCAGCGGGGGGGAGTGGTACGAGCAGTACTTC. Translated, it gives CASSLTSGGEWYEQYF.

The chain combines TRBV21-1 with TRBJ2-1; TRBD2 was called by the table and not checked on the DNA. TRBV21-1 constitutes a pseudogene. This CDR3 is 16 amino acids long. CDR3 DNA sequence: TGTGCCAGCAGCAAAGCCTTTTGTGGGGGGAGGAATGAGCAGTTCTTC. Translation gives CASSKAFCGGRNEQFF.

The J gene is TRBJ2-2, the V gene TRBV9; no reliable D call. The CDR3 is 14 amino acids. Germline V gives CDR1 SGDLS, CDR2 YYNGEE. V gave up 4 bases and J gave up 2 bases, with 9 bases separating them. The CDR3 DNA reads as TGTGCCAGCAGCCCCTTAGGAAACACCGGGGAGCTGTTTTTT. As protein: CASSPLGNTGELFF.

The CDR3 bases are TGCGCCAGCAGCCTCAGCGGGGGCCCGGACGCAGATACGCAGTATTTT. This translates into CASSLSGGPDADTQYF. This chain uses TRBV4-1 with TRBJ2-3; 8 positions agree with TRBD2. Germline V lookup: CDR1 MGHRA, CDR2 YSYEKL. CDR3 size: 16 residues. Losses at the gene ends were 4 bases for V and 4 bases for J; bases not matched to a gene: 10.

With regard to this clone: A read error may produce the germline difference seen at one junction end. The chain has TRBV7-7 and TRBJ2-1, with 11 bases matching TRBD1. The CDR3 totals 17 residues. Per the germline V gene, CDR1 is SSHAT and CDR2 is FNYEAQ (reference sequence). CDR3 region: CASSPGTGGFTHNEQFF. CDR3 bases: TGTGCTAGCAGCCCCGGGACAGGGGGTTTCACCCACAATGAGCAGTTCTTC.

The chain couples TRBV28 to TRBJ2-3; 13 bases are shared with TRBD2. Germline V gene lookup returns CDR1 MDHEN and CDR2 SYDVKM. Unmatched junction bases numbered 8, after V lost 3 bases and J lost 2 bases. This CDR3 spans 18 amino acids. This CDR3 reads CASSFQPGLAGTTDTQYF. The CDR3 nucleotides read TGTGCCAGCAGTTTCCAACCGGGACTAGCGGGGACCACAGATACGCAGTATTTT. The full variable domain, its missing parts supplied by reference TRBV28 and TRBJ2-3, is DVKVTQSSRYLVKRTGEKVFLECVQDMDHENMFWYRQDPGLGLRLIYFSYDVKMKEKGDIPEGYSVSREKKERFSLILESASTNQTSMYLCASSFQPGLAGTTDTQYFGPGTRLTVL.

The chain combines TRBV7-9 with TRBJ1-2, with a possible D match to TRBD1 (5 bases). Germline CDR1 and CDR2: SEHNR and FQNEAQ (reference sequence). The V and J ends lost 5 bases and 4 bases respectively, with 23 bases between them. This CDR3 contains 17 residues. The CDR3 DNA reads TGTGCCAGCAGCCCGAGTGGCCTTGGGCTCGGGGGCTATGGCTACACCTTC. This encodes CASSPSGLGLGGYGYTF.

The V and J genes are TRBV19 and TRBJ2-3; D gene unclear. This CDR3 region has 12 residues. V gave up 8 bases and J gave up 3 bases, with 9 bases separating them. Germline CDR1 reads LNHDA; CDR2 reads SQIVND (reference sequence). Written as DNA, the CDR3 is TGTGCCAGTTCTGTAGGAACAGATACGCAGTATTTT. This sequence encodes CASSVGTDTQYF.

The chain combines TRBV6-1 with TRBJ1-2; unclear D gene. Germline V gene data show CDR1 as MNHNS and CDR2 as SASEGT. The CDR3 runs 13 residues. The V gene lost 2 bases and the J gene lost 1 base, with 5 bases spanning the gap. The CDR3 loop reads CASSERVNYGYTF. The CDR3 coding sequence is TGTGCCAGCAGTGAACGGGTTAACTATGGCTACACCTTC.

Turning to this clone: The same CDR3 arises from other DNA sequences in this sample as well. DNA of the CDR3: TGCGCCAGCAGCCAAGGAGTGGCAGTCTCCTACGAGCAGTACTTC. This gives the protein CASSQGVAVSYEQYF. The V gene is TRBV4-3, the J gene TRBJ2-7; unclear D gene. Germline values: CDR1 LGHNA, CDR2 YSLEER. Trimming cost V 1 base and J 0 bases, with 10 bases left between them. The CDR3 spans 15 residues.

The CDR3 region is CASSGGGAGYEQYF. The CDR3 nucleotides are TGTGCCAGCAGCGGCGGGGGGGCCGGGTACGAGCAGTACTTC. The chain has TRBV9 and TRBJ2-7; the match to TRBD2 covers 9 bases. There are 14 residues in the CDR3. V dropped 3 bases and J dropped 4; count of bases not matched to a gene: 5. In germline, CDR1 is SGDLS, CDR2 YYNGEE.

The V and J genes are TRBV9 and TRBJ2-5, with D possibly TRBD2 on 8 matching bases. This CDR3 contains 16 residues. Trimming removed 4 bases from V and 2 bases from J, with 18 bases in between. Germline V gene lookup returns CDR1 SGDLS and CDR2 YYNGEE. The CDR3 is CASSSGGLEVQETQYF. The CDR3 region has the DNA TGTGCCAGCAGCTCAGGGGGACTAGAAGTTCAAGAGACCCAGTACTTC.

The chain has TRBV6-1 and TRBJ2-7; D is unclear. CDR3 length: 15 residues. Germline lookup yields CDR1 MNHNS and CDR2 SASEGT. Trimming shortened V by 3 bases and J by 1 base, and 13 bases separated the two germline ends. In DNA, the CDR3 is TGTGCCAGCAGTGAGGTCATGGGTGGATCCTACGAGCAGTACTTC. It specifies CASSEVMGGSYEQYF.

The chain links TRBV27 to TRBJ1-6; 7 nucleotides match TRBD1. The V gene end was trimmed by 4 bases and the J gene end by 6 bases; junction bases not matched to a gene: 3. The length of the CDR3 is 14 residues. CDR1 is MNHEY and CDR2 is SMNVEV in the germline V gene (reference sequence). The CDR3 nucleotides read TGTGCCAGCAGTTCGGACAGGTCTAATTCACCCCTCCACTTT. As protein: CASSSDRSNSPLHF.

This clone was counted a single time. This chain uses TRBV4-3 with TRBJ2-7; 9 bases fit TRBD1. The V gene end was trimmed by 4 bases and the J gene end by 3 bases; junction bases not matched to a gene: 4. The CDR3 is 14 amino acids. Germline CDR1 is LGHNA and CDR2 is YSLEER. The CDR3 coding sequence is TGCGCCAGCAGCCCAGGGACAGGGAACTACGAGCAGTACTTC. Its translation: CASSPGTGNYEQYF.

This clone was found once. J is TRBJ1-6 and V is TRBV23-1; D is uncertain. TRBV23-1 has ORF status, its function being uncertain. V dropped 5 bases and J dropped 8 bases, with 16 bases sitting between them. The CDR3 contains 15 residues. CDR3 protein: CASSFGLATDSPLHF. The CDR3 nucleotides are TGCGCCAGCAGTTTTGGCTTGGCCACGGATTCACCCCTCCACTTT.

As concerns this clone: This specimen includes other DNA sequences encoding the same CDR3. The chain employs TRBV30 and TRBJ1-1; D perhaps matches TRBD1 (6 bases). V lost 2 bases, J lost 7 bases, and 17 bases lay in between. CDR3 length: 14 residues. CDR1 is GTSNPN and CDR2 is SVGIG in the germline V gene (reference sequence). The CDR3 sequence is CAWSTGHYRDEAFF. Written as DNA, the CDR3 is TGTGCCTGGAGTACGGGACACTATCGGGATGAAGCTTTCTTT.

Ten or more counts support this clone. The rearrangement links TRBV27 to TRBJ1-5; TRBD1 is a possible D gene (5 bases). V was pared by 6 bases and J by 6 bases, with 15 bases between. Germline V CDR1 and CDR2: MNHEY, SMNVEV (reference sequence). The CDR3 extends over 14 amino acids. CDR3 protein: CASRILGVSQPQHF. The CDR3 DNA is TGTGCCAGCAGGATCCTGGGGGTCTCTCAGCCCCAGCATTTT.

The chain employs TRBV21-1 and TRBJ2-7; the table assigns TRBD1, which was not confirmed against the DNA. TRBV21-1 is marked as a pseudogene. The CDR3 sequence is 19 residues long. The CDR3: CASSPRDIGTWQLSYEQYF. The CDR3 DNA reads TGTGCCAGCAGCCCCCGGGACATAGGTACGTGGCAGCTCTCCTACGAGCAGTACTTC.